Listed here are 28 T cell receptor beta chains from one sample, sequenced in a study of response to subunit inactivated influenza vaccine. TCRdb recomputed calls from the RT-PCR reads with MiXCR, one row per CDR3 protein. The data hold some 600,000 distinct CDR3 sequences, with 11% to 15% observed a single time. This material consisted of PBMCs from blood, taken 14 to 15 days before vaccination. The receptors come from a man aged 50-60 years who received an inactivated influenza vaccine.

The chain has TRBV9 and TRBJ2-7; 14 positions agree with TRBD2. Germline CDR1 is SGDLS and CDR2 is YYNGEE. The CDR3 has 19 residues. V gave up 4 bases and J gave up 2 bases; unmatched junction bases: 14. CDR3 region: CASSPRGDWTSGRPYEQYF. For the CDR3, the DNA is TGTGCCAGCAGCCCACGGGGAGATTGGACTAGCGGGAGGCCCTACGAGCAGTACTTC. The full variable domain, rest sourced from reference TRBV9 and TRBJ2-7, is DSGVTQTPKHLITATGQRVTLRCSPRSGDLSVYWYQQSLDQGLQFLIQYYNGEERAKGNILERFSAQQFPDLHSELNLSSLELGDSALYFCASSPRGDWTSGRPYEQYFGPGTRLTVT.

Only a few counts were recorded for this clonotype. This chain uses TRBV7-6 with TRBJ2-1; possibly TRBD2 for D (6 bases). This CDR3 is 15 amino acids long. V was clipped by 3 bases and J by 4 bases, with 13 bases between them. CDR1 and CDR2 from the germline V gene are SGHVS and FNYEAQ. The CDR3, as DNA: TGTGCCAGCAGCTTTGCGGCGGGGATGTACAATGAGCAGTTCTTC. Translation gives CASSFAAGMYNEQFF.

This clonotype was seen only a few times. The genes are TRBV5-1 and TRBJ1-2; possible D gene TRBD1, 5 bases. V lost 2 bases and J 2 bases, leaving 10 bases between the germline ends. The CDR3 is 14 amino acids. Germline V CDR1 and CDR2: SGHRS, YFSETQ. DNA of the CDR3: TGCGCCAGCAGCTTCAGTTCAGGGAACTATGGCTACACCTTC. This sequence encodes CASSFSSGNYGYTF.

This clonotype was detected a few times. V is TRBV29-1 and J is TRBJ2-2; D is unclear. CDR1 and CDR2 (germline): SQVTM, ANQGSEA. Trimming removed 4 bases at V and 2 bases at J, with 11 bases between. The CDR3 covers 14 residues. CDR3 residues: CSVVVAVNTGELFF. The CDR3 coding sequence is TGCAGCGTTGTCGTGGCCGTTAACACCGGGGAGCTGTTTTTT.

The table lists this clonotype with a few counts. In DNA, the CDR3 is TGTGCCAGCAGCTCGTTAGCGGGCGCGCACCAAGAGACCCAGTACTTC. Translating it yields CASSSLAGAHQETQYF. The chain has TRBV7-2 and TRBJ2-5, with 7 nucleotides matching TRBD2. CDR1 and CDR2 (germline): SGHTA, FQGNSA. V was pared by 4 bases and J by 0 bases, with 8 bases of the junction left unmatched. This CDR3 is 16 amino acids long.

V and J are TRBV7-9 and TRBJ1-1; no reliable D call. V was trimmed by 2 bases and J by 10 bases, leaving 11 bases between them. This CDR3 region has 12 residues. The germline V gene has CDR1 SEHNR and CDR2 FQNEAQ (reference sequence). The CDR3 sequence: CASSLNAERAFF. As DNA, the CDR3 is TGTGCCAGCAGCTTAAACGCTGAGCGAGCTTTCTTT. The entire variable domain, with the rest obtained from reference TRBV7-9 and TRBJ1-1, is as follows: DTGVSQNPRHKITKRGQNVTFRCDPISEHNRLYWYRQTLGQGPEFLTYFQNEAQLEKSRLLSDRFSAERPKGSFSTLEIQRTEQGDSAMYLCASSLNAERAFFGQGTRLTVV.

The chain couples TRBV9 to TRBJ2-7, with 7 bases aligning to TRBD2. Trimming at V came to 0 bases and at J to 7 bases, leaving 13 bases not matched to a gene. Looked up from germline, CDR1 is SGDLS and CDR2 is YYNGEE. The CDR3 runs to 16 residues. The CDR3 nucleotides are TGTGCCAGCAGCGTAGTGGCTAGCGGAGCGTTTGGTGAGCAGTACTTC. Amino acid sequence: CASSVVASGAFGEQYF.

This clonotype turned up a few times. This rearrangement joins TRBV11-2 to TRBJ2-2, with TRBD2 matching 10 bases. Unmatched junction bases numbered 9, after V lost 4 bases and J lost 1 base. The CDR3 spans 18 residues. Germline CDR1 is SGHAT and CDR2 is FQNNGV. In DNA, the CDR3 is TGTGCCAGCAGCTACTGGCGGGCTAGCGGGAGGAACACCGGGGAGCTGTTTTTT. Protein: CASSYWRASGRNTGELFF.

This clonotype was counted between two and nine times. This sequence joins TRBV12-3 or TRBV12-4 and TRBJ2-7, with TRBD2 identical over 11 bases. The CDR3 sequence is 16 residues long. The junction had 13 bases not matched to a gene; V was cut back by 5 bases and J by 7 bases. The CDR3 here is CASSKGLADLWGEQYF. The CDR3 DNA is TGTGCCAGCAGTAAGGGACTAGCGGATCTCTGGGGGGAGCAGTACTTC.

CDR3 residues: CAISKDRVPERYTQYF. The CDR3 DNA reads as TGTGCCATCAGTAAGGACAGGGTTCCCGAAAGATACACGCAGTATTTT. This chain uses TRBV10-3 with TRBJ2-3, with 8 positions matching TRBD1. The V gene's germline CDR1 is ENHRY and CDR2 SYGVKD. This CDR3 is built from 16 residues. V trimming: 5 bases; J trimming: 9 bases; junction bases outside the gene matches: 16.

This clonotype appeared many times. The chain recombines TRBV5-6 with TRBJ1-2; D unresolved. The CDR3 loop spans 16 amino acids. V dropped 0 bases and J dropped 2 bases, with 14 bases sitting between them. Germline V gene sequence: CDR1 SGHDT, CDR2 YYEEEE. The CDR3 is CASSLEQLSSNYGYTF. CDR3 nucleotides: TGTGCCAGCAGCTTGGAACAGCTATCCAGCAACTATGGCTACACCTTC.

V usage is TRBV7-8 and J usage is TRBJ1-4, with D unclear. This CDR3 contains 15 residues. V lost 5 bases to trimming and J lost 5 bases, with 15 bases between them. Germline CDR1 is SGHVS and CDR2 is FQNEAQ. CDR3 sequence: CASSPTVGGNEKLFF. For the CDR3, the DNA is TGTGCCAGCAGCCCTACCGTTGGCGGGAATGAAAAACTGTTTTTT. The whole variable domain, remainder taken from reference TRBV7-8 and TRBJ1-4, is GAGVSQSPRYKVAKRGQDVALRCDPISGHVSLFWYQQALGQGPEFLTYFQNEAQLDKSGLPSDRFFAERPEGSVSTLKIQRTQQEDSAVYLCASSPTVGGNEKLFFGSGTQLSVL.

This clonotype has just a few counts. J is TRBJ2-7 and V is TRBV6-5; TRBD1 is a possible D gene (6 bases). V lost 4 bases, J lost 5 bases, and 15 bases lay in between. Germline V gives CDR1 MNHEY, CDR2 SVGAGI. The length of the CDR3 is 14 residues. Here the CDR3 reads CASSWFQGMHEQYF. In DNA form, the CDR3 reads TGTGCCAGCAGTTGGTTTCAGGGGATGCACGAGCAGTACTTC.

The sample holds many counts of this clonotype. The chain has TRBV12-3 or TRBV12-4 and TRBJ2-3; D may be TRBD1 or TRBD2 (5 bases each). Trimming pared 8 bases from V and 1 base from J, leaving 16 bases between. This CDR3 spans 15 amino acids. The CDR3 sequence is CASGGRGVGTDTQYF. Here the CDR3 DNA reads TGTGCCAGCGGGGGTCGGGGAGTTGGCACAGATACGCAGTATTTT.

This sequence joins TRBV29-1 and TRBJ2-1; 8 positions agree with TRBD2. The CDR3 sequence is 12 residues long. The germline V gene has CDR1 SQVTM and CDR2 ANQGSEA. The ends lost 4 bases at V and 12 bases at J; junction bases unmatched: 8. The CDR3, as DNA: TGCAGCGTTGGACACGGGAGGGGGGGGCAGTTCTTC. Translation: CSVGHGRGGQFF.

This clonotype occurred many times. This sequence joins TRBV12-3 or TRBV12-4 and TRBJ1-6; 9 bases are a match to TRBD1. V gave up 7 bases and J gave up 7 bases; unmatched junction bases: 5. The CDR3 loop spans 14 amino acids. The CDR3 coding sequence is TGTGCCAGCATCCAGGGACAGGGAAATTCACCCCTCCACTTT. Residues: CASIQGQGNSPLHF.

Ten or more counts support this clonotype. CDR3 amino acids: CASRQGSGYNEQFF. The CDR3 DNA reads as TGTGCCAGCAGGCAGGGGTCGGGCTACAATGAGCAGTTCTTC. This rearrangement joins TRBV27 to TRBJ2-1; D possibly corresponds to TRBD1 (6 bases). The CDR3 runs to 14 residues. Germline loops: CDR1 MNHEY, CDR2 SMNVEV (reference sequence). V lost 6 bases, J lost 3 bases, and 12 bases lay in between.

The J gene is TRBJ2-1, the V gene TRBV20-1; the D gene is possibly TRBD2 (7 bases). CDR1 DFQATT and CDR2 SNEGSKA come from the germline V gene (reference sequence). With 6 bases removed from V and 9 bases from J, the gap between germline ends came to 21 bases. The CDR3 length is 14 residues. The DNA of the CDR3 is TGCAGTGCCATCATGGGGCGGGGGCGGTTTGAGCAGTTCTTC. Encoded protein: CSAIMGRGRFEQFF.

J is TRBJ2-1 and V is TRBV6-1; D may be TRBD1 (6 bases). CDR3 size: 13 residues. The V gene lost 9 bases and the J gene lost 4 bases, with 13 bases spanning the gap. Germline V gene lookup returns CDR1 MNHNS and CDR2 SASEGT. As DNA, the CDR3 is TGTGCCAGTTCGGGGACATTTTACAATGAGCAGTTCTTC. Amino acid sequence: CASSGTFYNEQFF.

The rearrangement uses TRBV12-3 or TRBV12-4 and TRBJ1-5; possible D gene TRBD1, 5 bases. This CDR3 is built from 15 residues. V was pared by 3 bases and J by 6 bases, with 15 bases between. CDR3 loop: CASSFTDDGTQPQHF. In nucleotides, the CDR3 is TGTGCCAGCAGTTTCACCGATGACGGGACTCAGCCCCAGCATTTT.

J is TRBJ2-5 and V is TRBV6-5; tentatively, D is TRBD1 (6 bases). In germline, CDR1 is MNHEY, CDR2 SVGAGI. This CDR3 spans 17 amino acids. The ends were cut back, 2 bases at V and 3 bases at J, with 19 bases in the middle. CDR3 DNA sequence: TGTGCCAGCAGTTACACCAATCCGGGACACTACGAAGAGACCCAGTACTTC. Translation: CASSYTNPGHYEETQYF.

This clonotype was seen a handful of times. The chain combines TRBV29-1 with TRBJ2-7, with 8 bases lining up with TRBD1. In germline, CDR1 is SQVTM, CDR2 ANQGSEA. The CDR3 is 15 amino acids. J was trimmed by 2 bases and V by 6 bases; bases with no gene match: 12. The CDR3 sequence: CSVPGQGSRTYEQYF. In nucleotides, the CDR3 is TGCAGCGTCCCCGGACAGGGATCGAGAACCTACGAGCAGTACTTC.

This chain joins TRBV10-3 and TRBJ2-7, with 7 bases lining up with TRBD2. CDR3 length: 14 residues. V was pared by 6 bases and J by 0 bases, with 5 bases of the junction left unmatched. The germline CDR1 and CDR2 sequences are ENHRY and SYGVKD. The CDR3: CAIRDSSGSYEQYF. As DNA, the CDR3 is TGTGCCATCAGAGACTCTAGCGGCTCCTACGAGCAGTACTTC.

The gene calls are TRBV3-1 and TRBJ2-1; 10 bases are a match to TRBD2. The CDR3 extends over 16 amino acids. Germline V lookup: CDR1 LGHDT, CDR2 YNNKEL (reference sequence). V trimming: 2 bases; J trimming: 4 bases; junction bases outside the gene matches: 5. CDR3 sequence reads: CASSQSTSGKYNEQFF. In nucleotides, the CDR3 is TGTGCCAGCAGCCAATCAACTAGCGGGAAATACAATGAGCAGTTCTTC.

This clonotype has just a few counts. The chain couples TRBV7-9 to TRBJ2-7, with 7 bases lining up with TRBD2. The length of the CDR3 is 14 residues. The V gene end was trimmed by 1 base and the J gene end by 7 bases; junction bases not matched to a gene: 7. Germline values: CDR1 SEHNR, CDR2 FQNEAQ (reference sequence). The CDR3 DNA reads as TGTGCCAGCAGCTTAGGACTAGCCGAGGGTGAGCAGTACTTC. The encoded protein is CASSLGLAEGEQYF.

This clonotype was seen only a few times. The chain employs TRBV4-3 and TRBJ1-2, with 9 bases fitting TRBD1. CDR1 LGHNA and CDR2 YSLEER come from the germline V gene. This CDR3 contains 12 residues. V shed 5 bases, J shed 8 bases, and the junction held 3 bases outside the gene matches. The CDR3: CASSKTGGGYTF. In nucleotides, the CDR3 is TGCGCCAGCAGCAAAACAGGGGGCGGCTACACCTTC.

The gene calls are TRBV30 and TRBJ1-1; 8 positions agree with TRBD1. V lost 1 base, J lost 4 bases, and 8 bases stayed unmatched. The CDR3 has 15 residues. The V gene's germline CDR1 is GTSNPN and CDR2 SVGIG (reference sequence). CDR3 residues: CAWSGGQGWVTEAFF. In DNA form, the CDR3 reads TGTGCCTGGAGTGGTGGACAGGGTTGGGTCACTGAAGCTTTCTTT.

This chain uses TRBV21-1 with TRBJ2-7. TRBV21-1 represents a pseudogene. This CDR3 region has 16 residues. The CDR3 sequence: CASSKDSKRSSYEQYF. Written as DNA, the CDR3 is TGTGCCAGCAGCAAAGATTCGAAGCGGAGCTCCTACGAGCAGTACTTC.